This TCR beta chain was obtained from a study of Ad26.COV2.S vaccination and SARS-CoV-2 variants. Study as a whole: Sample donor was a member of the COV1001 Ad26.COV2.S trial arm. In the study, Ad26.COV2.S was injected intramuscularly once, or twice 56 days apart.

The repertoire was sequenced with immunoSEQ multiplex PCR; TCRdb's copy has only in-frame clones and lacks some. The table records roughly 380,000 clones, more than 75% of them present only once. The study, taken as a whole, reports: There was a possibility that the TCR breadth and depth analyses underestimated total T cell responses. Compared with placebo recipients, vaccine recipients had higher spike-specific TCR breadth.

Germline CDR1 and CDR2: LGHDT and YNNKEL (reference sequence). This CDR3 has 13 amino acids. V dropped 1 base and J dropped 1 base, with 2 bases sitting between them. Treatment specified: about 20 received Ad26.COV2.S at low or high dose, single or two shots; several received placebo; per-sample allocation not given. It was on day 63 after the first vaccine or placebo injection that samples were taken. This clone was counted a few times. What it binds is not known. The genes are TRBV3-1 (or the pseudogene TRBV3-2) and TRBJ1-5; no reliable D call. Material: peripheral blood, obtained in a trial of Ad26.COV2.S vaccine versus placebo. The source is a person between 18 and 60 years old who received the Ad26.COV2.S COVID-19 vaccine or a placebo. The CDR3 region has the DNA TGTGCCAGCAGCCAAGGAAGCAATCAGCCCCAGCATTTT. This sequence encodes CASSQGSNQPQHF.